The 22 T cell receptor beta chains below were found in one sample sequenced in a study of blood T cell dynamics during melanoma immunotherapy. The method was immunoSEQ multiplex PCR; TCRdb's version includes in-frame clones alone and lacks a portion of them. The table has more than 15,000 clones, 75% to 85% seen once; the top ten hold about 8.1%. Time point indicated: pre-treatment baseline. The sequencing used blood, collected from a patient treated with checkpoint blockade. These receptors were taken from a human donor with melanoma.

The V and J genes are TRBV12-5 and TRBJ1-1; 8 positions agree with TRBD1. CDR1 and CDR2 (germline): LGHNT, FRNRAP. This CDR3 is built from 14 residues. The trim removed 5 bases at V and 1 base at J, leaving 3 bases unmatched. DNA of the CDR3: TGTGCTAGTGGTACAGGGGGGCAGAACACTGAAGCTTTCTTT. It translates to CASGTGGQNTEAFF. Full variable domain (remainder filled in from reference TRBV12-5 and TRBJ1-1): DARVTQTPRHKVTEMGQEVTMRCQPILGHNTVFWYRQTMMQGLELLAYFRNRAPLDDSGMPKDRFSAEMPDATLATLKIQPSEPRDSAVYFCASGTGGQNTEAFFGQGTRLTVV.

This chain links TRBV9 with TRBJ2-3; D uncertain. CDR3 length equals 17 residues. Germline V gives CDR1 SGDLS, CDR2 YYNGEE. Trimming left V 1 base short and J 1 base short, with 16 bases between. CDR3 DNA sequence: TGTGCCAGCAGCGTAATGGGCGGCCACCCCGGCACAGATACGCAGTATTTT. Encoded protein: CASSVMGGHPGTDTQYF.

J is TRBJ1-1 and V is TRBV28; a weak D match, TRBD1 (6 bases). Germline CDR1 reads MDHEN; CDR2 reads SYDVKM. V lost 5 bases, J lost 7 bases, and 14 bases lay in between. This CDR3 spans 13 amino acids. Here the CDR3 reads CASSRNTRGEAFF. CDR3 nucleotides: TGTGCCAGCAGTCGCAACACCAGGGGTGAAGCTTTCTTT.

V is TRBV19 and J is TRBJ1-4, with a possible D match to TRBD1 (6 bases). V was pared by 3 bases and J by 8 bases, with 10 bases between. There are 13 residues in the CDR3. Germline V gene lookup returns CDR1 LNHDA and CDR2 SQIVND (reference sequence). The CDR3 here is CASSIGGAEKLFF. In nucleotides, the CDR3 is TGTGCCAGTAGTATTGGGGGGGCCGAAAAACTGTTTTTT.

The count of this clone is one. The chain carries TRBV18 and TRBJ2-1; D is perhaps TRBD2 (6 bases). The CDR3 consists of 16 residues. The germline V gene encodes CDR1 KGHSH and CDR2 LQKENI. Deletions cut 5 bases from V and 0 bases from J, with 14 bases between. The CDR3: CASSASYGSSYNEQFF. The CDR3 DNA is TGTGCCAGCTCAGCCTCTTACGGGAGCTCCTACAATGAGCAGTTCTTC.

CDR3 coding DNA: TGTGCCAGCAGTTCCCTTTGGGAGCAGTACTTC. Translation: CASSSLWEQYF. This chain links TRBV6-6 with TRBJ2-7, with no clear D. Germline V gives CDR1 MNHNY, CDR2 SVGAGI (reference sequence). V was pared by 4 bases and J by 7 bases, with 8 bases between. The CDR3 extends over 11 amino acids.

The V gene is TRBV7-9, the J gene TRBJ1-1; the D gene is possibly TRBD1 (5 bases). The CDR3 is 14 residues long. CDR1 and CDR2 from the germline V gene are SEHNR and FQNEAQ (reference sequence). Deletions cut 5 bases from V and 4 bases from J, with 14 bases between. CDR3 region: CASSIALGATEAFF. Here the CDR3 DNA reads TGTGCCAGCAGCATCGCCCTCGGGGCCACTGAAGCTTTCTTT.

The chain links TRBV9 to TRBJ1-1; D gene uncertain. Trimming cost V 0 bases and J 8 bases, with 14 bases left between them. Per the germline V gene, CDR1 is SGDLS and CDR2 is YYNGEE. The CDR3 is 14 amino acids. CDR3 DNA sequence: TGTGCCAGCAGCGTAGTGACGGCCGGTGGGGAAGCTTTCTTT. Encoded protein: CASSVVTAGGEAFF.

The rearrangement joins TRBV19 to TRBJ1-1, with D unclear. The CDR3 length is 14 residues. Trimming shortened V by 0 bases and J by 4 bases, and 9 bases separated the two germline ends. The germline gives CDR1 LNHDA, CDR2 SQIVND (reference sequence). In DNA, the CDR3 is TGTGCCAGTAGTATAGAGGGAGGATCCACTGAAGCTTTCTTT. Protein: CASSIEGGSTEAFF. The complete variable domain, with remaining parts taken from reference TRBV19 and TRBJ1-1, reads DGGITQSPKYLFRKEGQNVTLSCEQNLNHDAMYWYRQDPGQGLRLIYYSQIVNDFQKGDIAEGYSVSREKKESFPLTVTSAQKNPTAFYLCASSIEGGSTEAFFGQGTRLTVV.

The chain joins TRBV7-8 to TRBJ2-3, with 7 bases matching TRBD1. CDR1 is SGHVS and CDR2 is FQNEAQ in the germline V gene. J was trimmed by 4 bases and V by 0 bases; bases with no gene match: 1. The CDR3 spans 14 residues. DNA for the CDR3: TGTGCCAGCAGCTTAGCAGGGGGCGCAGATACGCAGTATTTT. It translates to CASSLAGGADTQYF.

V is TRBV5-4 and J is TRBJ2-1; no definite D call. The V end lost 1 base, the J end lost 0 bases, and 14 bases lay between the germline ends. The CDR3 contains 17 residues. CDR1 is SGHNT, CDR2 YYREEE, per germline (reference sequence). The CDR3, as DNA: TGTGCCAGCAGCTTGAGGATACGGACCCTCTCCTACAATGAGCAGTTCTTC. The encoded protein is CASSLRIRTLSYNEQFF.

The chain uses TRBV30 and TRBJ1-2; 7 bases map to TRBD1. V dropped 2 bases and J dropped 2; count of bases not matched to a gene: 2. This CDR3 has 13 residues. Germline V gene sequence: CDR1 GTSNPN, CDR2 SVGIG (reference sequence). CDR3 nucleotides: TGTGCCTGGAGTAGGGGACAGAACTATGGCTACACCTTC. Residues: CAWSRGQNYGYTF. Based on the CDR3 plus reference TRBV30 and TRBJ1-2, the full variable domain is SQTIHQWPATLVQPVGSPLSLECTVEGTSNPNLYWYRQAAGRGLQLLFYSVGIGQISSEVPQNLSASRPQDRQFILSSKKLLLSDSGFYLCAWSRGQNYGYTFGSGTRLTVV.

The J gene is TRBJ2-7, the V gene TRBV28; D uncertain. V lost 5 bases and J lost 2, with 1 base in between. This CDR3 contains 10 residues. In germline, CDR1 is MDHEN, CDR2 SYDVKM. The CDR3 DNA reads TGTGCCAGCAGTCCCTACGAGCAGTACTTC. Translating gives CASSPYEQYF.

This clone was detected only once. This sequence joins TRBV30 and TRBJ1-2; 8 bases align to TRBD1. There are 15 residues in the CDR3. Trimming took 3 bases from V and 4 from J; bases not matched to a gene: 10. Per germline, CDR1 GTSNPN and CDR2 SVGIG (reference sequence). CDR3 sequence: CAWRPGTGSVYGYTF. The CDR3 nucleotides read TGTGCCTGGAGGCCCGGGACAGGAAGCGTCTATGGCTACACCTTC.

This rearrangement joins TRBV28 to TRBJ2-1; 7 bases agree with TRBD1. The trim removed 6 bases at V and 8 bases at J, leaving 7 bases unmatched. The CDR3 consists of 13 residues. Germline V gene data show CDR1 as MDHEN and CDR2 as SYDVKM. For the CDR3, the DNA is TGTGCCAGCAGATCAGGGGGAAGGGATGAGCAGTTCTTC. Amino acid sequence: CASRSGGRDEQFF.

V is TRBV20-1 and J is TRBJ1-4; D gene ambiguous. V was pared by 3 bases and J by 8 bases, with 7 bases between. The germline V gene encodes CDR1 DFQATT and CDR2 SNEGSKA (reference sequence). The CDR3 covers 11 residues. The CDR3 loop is CSASSREKLFF. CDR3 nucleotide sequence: TGCAGTGCTAGCAGCCGGGAAAAACTGTTTTTT.

The CDR3 loop is CASSYGSGNYGYTF. CDR3 coding DNA: TGTGCCAGCAGTTACGGGTCAGGAAACTATGGCTACACCTTC. The J gene is TRBJ1-2, the V gene TRBV6-6; D uncertain. The germline V gene encodes CDR1 MNHNY and CDR2 SVGAGI (reference sequence). CDR3 length: 14 residues. The V and J ends lost 2 bases and 2 bases respectively, with 9 bases between them.

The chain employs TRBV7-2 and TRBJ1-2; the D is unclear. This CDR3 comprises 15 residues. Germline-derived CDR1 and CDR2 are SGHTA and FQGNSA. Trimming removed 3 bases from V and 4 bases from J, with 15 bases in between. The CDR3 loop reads CASSLVGSGSYGYTF. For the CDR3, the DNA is TGTGCCAGCAGCTTGGTGGGGTCGGGCTCCTATGGCTACACCTTC.

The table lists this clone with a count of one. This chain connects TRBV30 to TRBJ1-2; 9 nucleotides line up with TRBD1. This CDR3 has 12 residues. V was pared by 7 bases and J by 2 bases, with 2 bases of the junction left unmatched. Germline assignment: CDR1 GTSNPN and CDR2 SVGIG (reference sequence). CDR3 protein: CALTGGNYGYTF. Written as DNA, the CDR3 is TGTGCCTTGACAGGGGGGAACTATGGCTACACCTTC.

The CDR3 DNA follows: TGTGCCTGGACCCCGAAAGGGGGCTACGTCCTGACTTTC. Its translation is CAWTPKGGYVLTF. V usage is TRBV30 and J usage is TRBJ2-6; 7 nucleotides align to TRBD1. The V gene end was trimmed by 4 bases and the J gene end by 11 bases; junction bases not matched to a gene: 8. Germline V gene data show CDR1 as GTSNPN and CDR2 as SVGIG (reference sequence). CDR3 length equals 13 residues. Full variable domain (outside the CDR3, taken from reference TRBV30 and TRBJ2-6): SQTIHQWPATLVQPVGSPLSLECTVEGTSNPNLYWYRQAAGRGLQLLFYSVGIGQISSEVPQNLSASRPQDRQFILSSKKLLLSDSGFYLCAWTPKGGYVLTFGAGSRLTVL.

DNA for the CDR3: TGCAGCGTCACTAAACTAGCGGGAGGATCCTACGAGCAGTACTTC. The encoded protein is CSVTKLAGGSYEQYF. The rearrangement uses TRBV29-1 and TRBJ2-5; 12 nucleotides line up with TRBD2. The DNA end is more similar to TRBJ2-7, so the J call may be wrong. There are 15 residues in the CDR3. CDR1 is SQVTM and CDR2 is ANQGSEA in the germline V gene.

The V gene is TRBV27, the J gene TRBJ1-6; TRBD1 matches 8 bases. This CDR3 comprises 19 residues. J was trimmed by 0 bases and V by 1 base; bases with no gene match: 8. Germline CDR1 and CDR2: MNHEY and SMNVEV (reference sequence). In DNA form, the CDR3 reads TGTGCCAGCAGTTTATGGGGACAGGTCCCGAGCTCCTATAATTCACCCCTCCACTTT. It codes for CASSLWGQVPSSYNSPLHF.